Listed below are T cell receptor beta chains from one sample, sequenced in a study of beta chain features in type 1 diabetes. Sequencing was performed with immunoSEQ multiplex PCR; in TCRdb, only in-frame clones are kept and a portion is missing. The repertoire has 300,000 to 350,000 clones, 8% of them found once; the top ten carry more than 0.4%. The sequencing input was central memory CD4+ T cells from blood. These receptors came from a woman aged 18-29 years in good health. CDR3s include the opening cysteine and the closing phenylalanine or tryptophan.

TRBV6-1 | CASSERGSYNEQFF
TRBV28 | CASSPSGLVNEQYF
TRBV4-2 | CASSQLGLAGREDTQYF
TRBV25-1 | CASSEYAGQGGTGELFF
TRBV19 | CASSFASLGTGELFF
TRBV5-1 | CASSQGTSGYTDTQYF
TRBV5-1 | CASSPDSYGYTF
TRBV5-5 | CASSLFFGDPSINQYF
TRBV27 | CASSGNNNEKLFF
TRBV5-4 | CASNNPAGVTDTQYF
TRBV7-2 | CASSFTGASGEQYF
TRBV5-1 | CASSIGISYNEQFF
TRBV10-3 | CAISRSGREGNEQFF
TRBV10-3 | CAISGDVDTDTQYF
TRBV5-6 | CASSLGAHPYNEQFF
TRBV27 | CASKQGAQVGELFF
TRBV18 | CASSPFAGNSYNEQFF